The T cell receptor (beta chain) described here comes from a study of regulatory T cells in long-lasting Graves disease. Study findings and constraints: Persistent disease preferred TRBV28, TRBJ1-2 and TRBJ2-5.

Germline CDR1 SGHDT, CDR2 YYEEEE. Trimming removed 0 bases from V and 2 bases from J; junction bases left unmatched: 5. The CDR3 totals 16 residues. Described time point: newly diagnosed GD, antithyroid drugs for less than 3 months. Scientists built the TCR library using RNA that was extracted from PBMCs. Patients with Graves' disease were diagnosed by American Thyroid Association guidelines. With respect to this clonotype: Its cognate antigen is unknown.

Arm-PCR of CDR3 regions with iRepertoire HTBI primers generated TCR beta libraries. TCRdb redid the calling of the multiplex PCR reads with MiXCR, one entry per CDR3 protein. Seen here are a few hundred thousand distinct CDR3 sequences, around 15% observed once, and the top ten hold more than 15%. This same sample was also taken into another study, of T cells in Graves' hyperthyroidism and ophthalmopathy.

The sequence derives from a woman in her forties or fifties with Graves disease. The material sequenced was peripheral blood mononuclear cells (PBMCs), taken at new diagnosis, from a patient treated with antithyroid drugs. The chain combines TRBV5-6 with TRBJ2-3; 8 bases match TRBD2. The CDR3 nucleotides are TGTGCCAGCAGCTTGGCTACTAGCGGAGTCACAGATACGCAGTATTTT. Translated: CASSLATSGVTDTQYF.